This T cell receptor beta chain was sequenced during a study of graft-versus-host responses after intestinal transplantation. Study-wide background: Each patient got anti-thymocyte globulin induction, then tacrolimus and steroids for approximately three years.

In regard to this clone: Its antigen is as yet unknown.

V lost 7 bases, J lost 3 bases, and 16 bases lay in between. CDR1 and CDR2 (germline): MNHEY, SVGAGI. This CDR3 is 15 amino acids long. Clones were read by immunoSEQ multiplex PCR, and TCRdb kept only the in-frame ones, dropping some. The sample shows around 97,000 clones, 93% of them seen only once. The starting material was unstimulated CD8+ T cells sorted from spleen or lymph node cells, obtained before intestinal transplant. V is TRBV6-5 and J is TRBJ1-3; the D gene is possibly TRBD1 (5 bases). This sequence was found in a human donor who received an intestinal transplant. The CDR3 loop reads CASKPGGDGGNTIYF. CDR3 DNA: TGTGCCAGCAAGCCAGGAGGGGACGGTGGAAACACCATATATTTT.